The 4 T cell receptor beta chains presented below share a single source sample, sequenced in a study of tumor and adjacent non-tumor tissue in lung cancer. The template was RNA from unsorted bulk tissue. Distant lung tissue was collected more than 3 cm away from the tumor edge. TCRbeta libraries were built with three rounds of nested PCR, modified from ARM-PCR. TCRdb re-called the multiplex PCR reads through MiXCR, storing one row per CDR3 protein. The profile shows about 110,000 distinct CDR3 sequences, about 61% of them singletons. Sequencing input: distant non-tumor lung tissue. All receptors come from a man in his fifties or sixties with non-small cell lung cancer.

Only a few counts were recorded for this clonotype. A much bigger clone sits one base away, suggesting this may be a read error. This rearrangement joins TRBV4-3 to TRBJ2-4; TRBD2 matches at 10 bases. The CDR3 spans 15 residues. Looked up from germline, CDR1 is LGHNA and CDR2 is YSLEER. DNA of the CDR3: TGCGCCAGCAACCAAGAACTAGCGGGAATGTATAATCAGTACTTC. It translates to CASNQELAGMYNQYF.

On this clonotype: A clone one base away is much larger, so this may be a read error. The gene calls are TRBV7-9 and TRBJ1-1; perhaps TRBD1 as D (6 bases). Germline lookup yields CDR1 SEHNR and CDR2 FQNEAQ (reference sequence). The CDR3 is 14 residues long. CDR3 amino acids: CARSLSQGRAEAFF. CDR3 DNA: TGTGCCAGGAGCTTATCACAGGGTCGGGCTGAAGCTTTCTTT.

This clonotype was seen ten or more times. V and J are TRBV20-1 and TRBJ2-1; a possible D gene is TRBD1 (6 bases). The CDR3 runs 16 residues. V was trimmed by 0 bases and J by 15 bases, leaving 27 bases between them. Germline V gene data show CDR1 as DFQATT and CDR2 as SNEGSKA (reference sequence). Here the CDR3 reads CSARDGGAGVQRTAFF. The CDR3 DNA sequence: TGCAGTGCTAGAGATGGGGGAGCAGGGGTTCAGCGTACTGCGTTCTTC.

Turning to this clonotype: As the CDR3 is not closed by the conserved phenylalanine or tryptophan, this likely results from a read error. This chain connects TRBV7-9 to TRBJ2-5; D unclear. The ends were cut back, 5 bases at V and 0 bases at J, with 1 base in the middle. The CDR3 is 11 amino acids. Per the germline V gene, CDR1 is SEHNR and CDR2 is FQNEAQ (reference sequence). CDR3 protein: CASSHQETQYL. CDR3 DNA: TGTGCCAGCAGCCACCAAGAGACCCAGTACTTA.